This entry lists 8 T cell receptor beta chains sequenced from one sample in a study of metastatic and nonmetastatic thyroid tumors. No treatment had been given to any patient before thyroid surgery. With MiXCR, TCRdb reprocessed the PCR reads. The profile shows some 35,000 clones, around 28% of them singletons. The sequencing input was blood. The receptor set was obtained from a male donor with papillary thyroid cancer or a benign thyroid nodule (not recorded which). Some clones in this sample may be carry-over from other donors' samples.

As DNA, the CDR3 is TGTGCCAGCAGCTCTATGCTAGCGGGAGAGCGTCCCTACGAGCAGTACTTC. Amino acid sequence: CASSSMLAGERPYEQYF. The chain recombines TRBV11-2 with TRBJ2-7; 10 bases are a match to TRBD2. This CDR3 spans 17 amino acids. V lost 4 bases, J lost 2 bases, and 11 bases stayed unmatched. Germline lookup yields CDR1 SGHAT and CDR2 FQNNGV.

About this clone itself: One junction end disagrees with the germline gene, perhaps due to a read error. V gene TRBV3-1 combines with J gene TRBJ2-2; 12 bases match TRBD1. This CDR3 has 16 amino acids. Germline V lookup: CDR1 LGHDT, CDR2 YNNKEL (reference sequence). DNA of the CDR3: TGTGCCAGCAGCCGAGCAGGGACAGGGGGCTCCGGGGAGATGTTTTTT. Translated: CASSRAGTGGSGEMFF.

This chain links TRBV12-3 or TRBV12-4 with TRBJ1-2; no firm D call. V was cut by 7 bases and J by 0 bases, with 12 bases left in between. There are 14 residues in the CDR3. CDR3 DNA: TGTGCCAGCACACCGGGAGCCCCTAACTATGGCTACACCTTC. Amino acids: CASTPGAPNYGYTF.

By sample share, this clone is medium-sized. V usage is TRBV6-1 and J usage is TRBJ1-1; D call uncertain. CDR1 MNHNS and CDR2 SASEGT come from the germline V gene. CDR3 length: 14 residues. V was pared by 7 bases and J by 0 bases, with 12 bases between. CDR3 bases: TGTGCCAGCAACCATCCGCTATTGAACACTGAAGCTTTCTTT. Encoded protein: CASNHPLLNTEAFF.

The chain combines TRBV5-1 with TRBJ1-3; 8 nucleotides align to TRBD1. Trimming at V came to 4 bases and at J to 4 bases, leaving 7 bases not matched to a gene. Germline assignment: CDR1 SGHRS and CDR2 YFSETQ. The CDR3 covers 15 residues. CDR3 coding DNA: TGCGCCAGCAGCCTTTTGACAGGGGAAGGAAACACCATATATTTT. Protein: CASSLLTGEGNTIYF.

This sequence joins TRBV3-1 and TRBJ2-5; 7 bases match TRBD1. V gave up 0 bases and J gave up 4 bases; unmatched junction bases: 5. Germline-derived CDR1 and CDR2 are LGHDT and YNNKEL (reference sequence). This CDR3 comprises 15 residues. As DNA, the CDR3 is TGTGCCAGCAGCCAAGATAGACAGGGTGGAGAGACCCAGTACTTC. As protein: CASSQDRQGGETQYF.

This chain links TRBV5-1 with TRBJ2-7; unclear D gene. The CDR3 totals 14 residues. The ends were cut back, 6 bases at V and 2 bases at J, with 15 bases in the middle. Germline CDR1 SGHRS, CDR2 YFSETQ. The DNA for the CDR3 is TGCGCCAGCACCCCCATGACTGGGACCTACGAGCAGTACTTC. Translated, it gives CASTPMTGTYEQYF.

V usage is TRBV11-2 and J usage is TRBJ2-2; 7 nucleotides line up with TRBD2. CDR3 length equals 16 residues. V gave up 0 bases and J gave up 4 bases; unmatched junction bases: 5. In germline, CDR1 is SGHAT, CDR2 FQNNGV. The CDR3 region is CASSLDRAGVTGELFF. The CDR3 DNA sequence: TGTGCCAGCAGCTTAGATCGGGCGGGAGTCACCGGGGAGCTGTTTTTT.